This TCR beta chain was obtained from a study of CD8+CD57+ T cells in acquired aplastic anemia. Genomic DNA acted as the template from which TCR beta VDJ combination and CDR3 sequence profiling were carried out. Via MiXCR, TCRdb re-called the reads, giving one row per CDR3 protein. The table shows about 120,000 distinct CDR3 sequences, with over 55% occurring only once. This clonotype was seen a handful of times. Patients chosen for sequencing had CD8+CD57+ cells that had expanded, as shown by flow cytometry. Every patient had severe acquired aplastic anemia. In germline, CDR1 is LNHDA, CDR2 SQIVND (reference sequence). Trimming shortened V by 3 bases and J by 2 bases, and 7 bases separated the two germline ends. CDR3 length equals 13 residues.

Input material: sorted CD4+, CD8+, or CD8+CD57+ T cells (not recorded which) from PBMCs. The gene calls are TRBV19 and TRBJ1-2; D call uncertain. This sequence originates from a human donor with aplastic anemia. The CDR3 coding sequence is TGTGCCAGTAGTATCCAAGGGAACTATGGCTACACCTTC. This translates into CASSIQGNYGYTF.